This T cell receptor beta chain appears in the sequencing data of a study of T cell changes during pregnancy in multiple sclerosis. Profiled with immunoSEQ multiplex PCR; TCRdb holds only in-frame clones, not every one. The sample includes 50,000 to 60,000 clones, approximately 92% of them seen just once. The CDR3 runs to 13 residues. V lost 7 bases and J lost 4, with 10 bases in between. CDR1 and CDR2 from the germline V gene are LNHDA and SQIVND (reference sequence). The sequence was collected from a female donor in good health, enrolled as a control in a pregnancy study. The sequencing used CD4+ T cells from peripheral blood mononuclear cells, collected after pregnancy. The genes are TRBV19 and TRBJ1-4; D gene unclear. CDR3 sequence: CASMRAGNEKLFF. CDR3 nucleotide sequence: TGTGCCAGTATGAGGGCGGGTAATGAAAAACTGTTTTTT. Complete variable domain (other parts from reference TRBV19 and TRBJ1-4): DGGITQSPKYLFRKEGQNVTLSCEQNLNHDAMYWYRQDPGQGLRLIYYSQIVNDFQKGDIAEGYSVSREKKESFPLTVTSAQKNPTAFYLCASMRAGNEKLFFGSGTQLSVL.